The 24 T cell receptor beta chains reported below all come from one sample, sequenced in a study of human T cells and chemical hapten exposure. MiXCR, run by TCRdb on the RACE reads, gives a single entry per CDR3 protein. The sample lists roughly 120,000 distinct CDR3 sequences, about 13% occurring once. Time point described: pre-sensitization, week 0. The treatment denotes: therapeutic diphenylcyclopropenone sensitization with weekly scalp DPC. The sample consisted of whole blood, taken in connection with sensitization to the hapten diphenylcyclopropenone (DPC). The receptors were sampled from a woman aged 18-30 years with alopecia areata. Some clones in this sample may be carry-over from other donors' samples.

This clonotype was observed a few times. The rearrangement joins TRBV14 to TRBJ2-3, with D perhaps given as TRBD1 or TRBD2 (6 bases each). The CDR3 has 15 amino acids. Germline CDR1 reads SGHDN; CDR2 reads FVKESK. Deletions cut 1 base from V and 5 bases from J, with 13 bases between. The CDR3 here is CASSQGWGALDTQYF. The DNA of the CDR3 is TGTGCCAGCAGCCAAGGCTGGGGGGCCTTAGATACGCAGTATTTT.

This clonotype was observed a few times. This rearrangement joins TRBV28 to TRBJ2-3, with D hard to call. CDR3 length: 15 residues. Per germline, CDR1 MDHEN and CDR2 SYDVKM. Trimming stripped 3 bases from V and 3 bases from J, with 13 bases between. The CDR3 DNA is TGTGCCAGCAGTTTTCGGCCAGCTCGGACAGATACGCAGTATTTT. This encodes CASSFRPARTDTQYF.

This rearrangement joins TRBV7-9 to TRBJ1-3; TRBD1 might be the D (5 bases). The CDR3 contains 14 residues. Germline V gene data show CDR1 as SEHNR and CDR2 as FQNEAQ (reference sequence). Trimming stripped 8 bases from V and 1 base from J, with 12 bases between. CDR3 in amino acids: CASAGGDSGNTIYF. Here the CDR3 DNA reads TGTGCCAGCGCCGGGGGTGATTCTGGAAACACCATATATTTT.

Regarding this clonotype: The junction and the germline gene differ at one end; a read error may be behind it. The chain links TRBV3-1 to TRBJ2-7; 10 positions match TRBD2. Looked up from germline, CDR1 is LGHDT and CDR2 is YNNKEL (reference sequence). The CDR3 length is 15 residues. The CDR3 nucleotides read TGTGCCAGCAGCAGACTAGCGGGTCTACCCTACGAGCAGCACTTC. This codes for CASSRLAGLPYEQHF.

This clonotype has at least ten counts. The genes are TRBV4-3 and TRBJ1-1, with 9 bases matching TRBD1. Germline loops: CDR1 LGHNA, CDR2 YSLEER. Trimming took 1 base from V and 7 from J; bases not matched to a gene: 7. The CDR3 totals 15 residues. The CDR3 protein is CASSQVRQGVGEAFF. CDR3 sequence (DNA): TGCGCCAGCAGCCAAGTAAGACAGGGGGTAGGTGAAGCTTTCTTT.

This clonotype was detected many times. V is TRBV7-9 and J is TRBJ2-1; no reliable D call. CDR3 size: 17 residues. The V and J ends lost 2 bases and 0 bases respectively, with 14 bases between them. Germline values: CDR1 SEHNR, CDR2 FQNEAQ (reference sequence). CDR3 loop: CASSLYSGPSSYNEQFF. The CDR3 DNA reads TGTGCCAGCAGCTTATATTCCGGACCGAGCTCCTACAATGAGCAGTTCTTC.

This clonotype was detected a few times. The V and J genes are TRBV30 and TRBJ1-5, with TRBD1 identical over 7 bases. J gave up 3 bases and V 3 bases, and 2 bases lay outside the gene matches. Germline V CDR1 and CDR2: GTSNPN, SVGIG (reference sequence). CDR3 size: 13 residues. The CDR3 DNA sequence: TGTGCCTGGAGGGACAGGCTCAATCAGCCCCAGCATTTT. Translated, it gives CAWRDRLNQPQHF. Complete variable domain (other parts from reference TRBV30 and TRBJ1-5): SQTIHQWPATLVQPVGSPLSLECTVEGTSNPNLYWYRQAAGRGLQLLFYSVGIGQISSEVPQNLSASRPQDRQFILSSKKLLLSDSGFYLCAWRDRLNQPQHFGDGTRLSIL.

This clonotype was picked up many times. The J gene is TRBJ1-3, the V gene TRBV11-2; D is ambiguous. V was pared by 3 bases and J by 1 base, with 4 bases between. This CDR3 comprises 13 residues. The germline CDR1 and CDR2 sequences are SGHAT and FQNNGV. The CDR3 sequence is CASSFASGNTIYF. Here the CDR3 DNA reads TGTGCCAGCAGCTTCGCTTCTGGAAACACCATATATTTT.

This chain joins TRBV6-5 and TRBJ1-6, with TRBD1 identical over 8 bases. The germline V gene encodes CDR1 MNHEY and CDR2 SVGAGI. CDR3 size: 14 residues. After removal of 4 bases from V and 11 bases from J, the junction contained 7 bases not matched to a gene. The CDR3 coding sequence is TGTGCCAGCAGTTCTCGGACAGGGTGGACACCCCTCCACTTT. Protein product: CASSSRTGWTPLHF.

This clonotype was counted many times. The chain uses TRBV13 and TRBJ2-7; weak D call: TRBD2 (6 bases). This CDR3 has 12 amino acids. CDR1 is PRHDT and CDR2 is FYEKMQ in the germline V gene (reference sequence). The V end was cut by 7 bases, the J end by 6 bases, with 13 bases between. The CDR3, as DNA: TGTGCCAGCACTATAGGCGGGGCCGAGCAGTACTTC. Translated, it gives CASTIGGAEQYF.

A few counts support this clonotype. The V call is TRBV29-1, the J call TRBJ2-3; D not resolved. CDR1 and CDR2 from the germline V gene are SQVTM and ANQGSEA. V was pared by 5 bases and J by 4 bases, with 10 bases between. The CDR3 totals 12 residues. The CDR3 loop is CSVRTGADTQYF. The DNA of the CDR3 is TGCAGCGTTCGGACCGGCGCAGATACGCAGTATTTT.

The DNA for the CDR3 is TGCGCCAGCAGCTTGGCCGTTGGTACAGGGAGCTCCTACGAGCAGTACTTC. As protein: CASSLAVGTGSSYEQYF. J is TRBJ2-7 and V is TRBV5-1; TRBD1 is a possible D gene (6 bases). The CDR3 is 17 amino acids. Trimming pared 0 bases from V and 0 bases from J, leaving 16 bases between. Germline values: CDR1 SGHRS, CDR2 YFSETQ.

This clonotype was observed a few times. V usage is TRBV12-3 or TRBV12-4 and J usage is TRBJ2-7; the D is unclear. The CDR3 is made up of 14 amino acids. Trimming removed 3 bases at V and 5 bases at J, with 14 bases between. Here the CDR3 DNA reads TGTGCCAGCAGTTTGGCCTCTCCCCCCCACGAGCAGTACTTC. It yields the protein CASSLASPPHEQYF.

V is TRBV30 and J is TRBJ1-2; no clear D. V lost 0 bases and J lost 4, with 9 bases in between. CDR1 is GTSNPN, CDR2 SVGIG, per germline (reference sequence). The CDR3 has 13 residues. CDR3 region: CAWSVTQVYGYTF. In nucleotides, the CDR3 is TGTGCCTGGAGTGTAACCCAGGTCTATGGCTACACCTTC.

This clonotype was observed a few times. The rearrangement joins TRBV7-9 to TRBJ1-4; D is unresolved. This CDR3 region has 14 residues. Germline loops: CDR1 SEHNR, CDR2 FQNEAQ (reference sequence). Trimming cost V 3 bases and J 8 bases, with 13 bases left between them. In DNA form, the CDR3 reads TGTGCCAGCAGCTTGGTGGCCCTAAAAGAAAAACTGTTTTTT. Amino acids: CASSLVALKEKLFF.

The genes are TRBV2 and TRBJ2-3, with 8 bases fitting TRBD1. This CDR3 is built from 14 residues. Per the germline V gene, CDR1 is SNHLY and CDR2 is FYNNEI. Trimming removed 5 bases from V and 1 base from J; junction bases left unmatched: 2. CDR3 in DNA: TGTGCCAGCAGTATGGGACAGGGCACAGATACGCAGTATTTT. Translated, it gives CASSMGQGTDTQYF.

This clonotype was seen a handful of times. V gene TRBV4-3 combines with J gene TRBJ2-6; no definite D call. Trimming removed 3 bases at V and 4 bases at J, with 7 bases between. The germline CDR1 and CDR2 sequences are LGHNA and YSLEER. There are 14 residues in the CDR3. CDR3 amino acids: CASSQLIGANVLTF. The CDR3 nucleotides are TGCGCCAGCAGCCAGTTAATCGGGGCCAACGTCCTGACTTTC.

The rearrangement links TRBV25-1 to TRBJ2-1, with 10 bases matching TRBD2. The CDR3 is made up of 14 amino acids. From germline, CDR1 is MGHDK and CDR2 SYGVNS. J lost 10 bases, V lost 8 bases, and 11 bases had no gene match. The DNA of the CDR3 is TGTGCCAGCGCCCCATCAGCGGGGGGGCCCGAGCAGTTCTTC. Translated: CASAPSAGGPEQFF.

This clonotype was counted many times. The CDR3 region has the DNA TGTGCCACCGGGACTGCGAACACCGGGGAGCTGTTTTTT. Translated: CATGTANTGELFF. This chain connects TRBV6-2 or TRBV6-3 to TRBJ2-2, with a weak D call TRBD2 (6 bases). Between the trimmed V and J ends, which lost 10 bases and 0 bases, there was a span of 9 bases. The CDR3 spans 13 residues. The germline V gene encodes CDR1 MNHEY and CDR2 SVGEGT.

The V and J genes are TRBV29-1 and TRBJ2-1; a weak D match, TRBD1 (5 bases). There are 12 residues in the CDR3. The germline V gene encodes CDR1 SQVTM and CDR2 ANQGSEA. The ends were cut back, 7 bases at V and 8 bases at J, with 15 bases in the middle. The CDR3 nucleotides read TGCAGCGCCGCAGGGATCATGGATGAGCAGTTCTTC. Its protein product is CSAAGIMDEQFF.

The CDR3, as DNA: TGTGCCAGCAGTTTAGGGGGAAACGTCTACGAGCAGTACTTC. Its protein product is CASSLGGNVYEQYF. The chain joins TRBV6-5 to TRBJ2-7, with a possible D match to TRBD1 (6 bases). Trimming left V 4 bases short and J 3 bases short, with 13 bases between. Germline-derived CDR1 and CDR2 are MNHEY and SVGAGI. The CDR3 contains 14 residues.

The gene calls are TRBV2 and TRBJ1-1; perhaps TRBD1 as D (5 bases). The CDR3 contains 14 residues. V was shortened by 7 bases and J by 0 bases, with 12 bases between the two germline ends. CDR1 is SNHLY and CDR2 is FYNNEI in the germline V gene. The CDR3 coding sequence is TGTGCCAGCATGGGGAACAGGTTGAACACTGAAGCTTTCTTT. Its protein is CASMGNRLNTEAFF.

This clonotype was picked up many times. This rearrangement joins TRBV11-2 to TRBJ1-6; D is uncertain. This CDR3 is built from 13 residues. Germline CDR1 reads SGHAT; CDR2 reads FQNNGV. V was trimmed by 2 bases and J by 7 bases, leaving 6 bases between them. The CDR3 loop reads CASSLKYNSPLHF. The CDR3 nucleotides are TGTGCCAGCAGCTTAAAGTACAATTCACCCCTCCACTTT.

This clonotype was found a few times. The V call is TRBV20-1, the J call TRBJ2-3; D is unresolved. CDR3 length: 13 residues. Germline CDR1 reads DFQATT; CDR2 reads SNEGSKA (reference sequence). Trimming stripped 4 bases from V and 0 bases from J, with 8 bases between. CDR3 DNA sequence: TGCAGTGCTAAACTTACTAGCACAGATACGCAGTATTTT. This codes for CSAKLTSTDTQYF.